The 18 T cell receptor beta chains below were found in one sample sequenced in a study of siplizumab effects on memory and regulatory T cells. Assay used: immunoSEQ multiplex PCR; TCRdb lists only in-frame clones, some missing. The sample shows 50,000 or so clones, more than 80% of them seen only once. Material: CD8+ T cells sorted from blood. The receptors derive from a human donor in good health.

The chain has TRBV14 and TRBJ1-1; a weak D match, TRBD1 (5 bases). Germline V gives CDR1 SGHDN, CDR2 FVKESK. This CDR3 has 14 amino acids. V shed 4 bases and J shed 4 bases, with 13 bases lying between them. Written as DNA, the CDR3 is TGTGCCAGCAGCCGGCGGGACCGGGGCACTGAAGCTTTCTTT. Residues: CASSRRDRGTEAFF.

The chain has TRBV7-9 and TRBJ2-7, with D perhaps TRBD1 or TRBD2 (6 bases each). The CDR3 totals 14 residues. Trimming pared 1 base from V and 5 bases from J, leaving 12 bases between. Germline CDR1 reads SEHNR; CDR2 reads FQNEAQ (reference sequence). The chain's CDR3 is CASSLGGARNEQYF. The CDR3 region has the DNA TGTGCCAGCAGCTTAGGGGGGGCTAGAAACGAGCAGTACTTC.

The genes are TRBV12-5 and TRBJ2-3; D not resolved. CDR3 length: 16 residues. The V gene lost 7 bases and the J gene lost 1 base, with 18 bases spanning the gap. Germline CDR1 LGHNT, CDR2 FRNRAP. The CDR3 loop is CASAPLVIQRTDTQYF. The CDR3 region has the DNA TGTGCTAGTGCCCCGCTGGTAATACAGCGCACAGATACGCAGTATTTT.

This chain uses TRBV9 with TRBJ2-7; a possible D gene is TRBD2 (5 bases). There are 14 residues in the CDR3. Trimming cost V 0 bases and J 6 bases, with 13 bases left between them. Germline V gene sequence: CDR1 SGDLS, CDR2 YYNGEE. This CDR3 reads CASSVGTGWSEQYF. As DNA, the CDR3 is TGTGCCAGCAGCGTAGGTACGGGATGGAGCGAGCAGTACTTC.

J is TRBJ2-3 and V is TRBV27, with 7 bases fitting TRBD1. V was pared by 3 bases and J by 6 bases, with 12 bases of the junction left unmatched. This CDR3 comprises 16 residues. The germline CDR1 and CDR2 sequences are MNHEY and SMNVEV (reference sequence). The CDR3 reads CASSFFGEGGVDTQYF. In DNA, the CDR3 is TGTGCCAGCAGTTTTTTTGGGGAAGGGGGCGTGGATACGCAGTATTTT.

The chain joins TRBV7-6 to TRBJ2-2; TRBD2 might be the D (5 bases). Germline CDR1 reads SGHVS; CDR2 reads FNYEAQ. Trimming stripped 5 bases from V and 0 bases from J, with 7 bases between. The CDR3 has 14 residues. CDR3 nucleotide sequence: TGTGCCAGCAGCCTGAGGGCGAACACCGGGGAGCTGTTTTTT. Translation gives CASSLRANTGELFF.

The V gene is TRBV2, the J gene TRBJ2-7; 7 bases line up with TRBD1. V dropped 0 bases and J dropped 6; count of bases not matched to a gene: 17. The CDR3 extends over 18 amino acids. Germline V CDR1 and CDR2: SNHLY, FYNNEI. This CDR3 reads CASSEAPLPGTGASEQYF. The CDR3, as DNA: TGTGCCAGCAGTGAAGCGCCCCTCCCGGGCACAGGGGCTAGCGAGCAGTACTTC.

The chain joins TRBV28 to TRBJ2-7; maybe TRBD1 (5 bases). The CDR3 is 15 amino acids. Germline V gene data show CDR1 as MDHEN and CDR2 as SYDVKM. V lost 5 bases to trimming and J lost 2 bases, with 16 bases between them. DNA of the CDR3: TGTGCCAGCAGTCCCCATGTGGACACAACCTACGAGCAGTACTTC. Translating gives CASSPHVDTTYEQYF.

The gene calls are TRBV4-2 and TRBJ2-1; 8 bases are a match to TRBD2. V lost 4 bases to trimming and J lost 9 bases; unmatched junction nucleotides: 11. From germline, CDR1 is LGHNA and CDR2 YNFKEQ. This CDR3 has 15 amino acids. The CDR3, as DNA: TGTGCCAGCAGCCTCCCGGGACTAGACGGGAGTGAGCAGTTCTTC. It encodes CASSLPGLDGSEQFF.

The chain has TRBV7-3 and TRBJ2-3, with D tentatively TRBD1 or TRBD2 (5 bases each). V was cut by 10 bases and J by 4 bases, with 21 bases left in between. Germline values: CDR1 SGHTA, CDR2 FQGTGA. The CDR3 totals 15 residues. This CDR3 is CATASGPGSADTQYF. The CDR3 nucleotides are TGTGCCACAGCTTCGGGGCCGGGTTCGGCAGATACGCAGTATTTT.

The rearrangement uses TRBV21-1 and TRBJ2-7; TRBD2 is the table's D call, not checked against the DNA. TRBV21-1 is a documented pseudogene. This CDR3 comprises 13 residues. CDR3 bases: TGTGCCAGCAGGACTAGCGGTGCCTACGAGCAGTACTTC. It encodes CASRTSGAYEQYF.

This chain joins TRBV2 and TRBJ1-1, with no clear D. This CDR3 comprises 16 residues. With 4 bases removed from V and 0 bases from J, the gap between germline ends came to 15 bases. Per the germline V gene, CDR1 is SNHLY and CDR2 is FYNNEI. CDR3 DNA sequence: TGTGCCAGCAGTGCTAGGGCGGAAAAGATGAACACTGAAGCTTTCTTT. It is translated as CASSARAEKMNTEAFF.

CDR3 DNA: TGTGCCAGCAGTGGCCGGGGTAGCAATCAGCCCCAGCATTTT. Translated: CASSGRGSNQPQHF. V and J are TRBV25-1 and TRBJ1-5; no reliable D call. Germline lookup yields CDR1 MGHDK and CDR2 SYGVNS. The CDR3 is 14 residues long. V was trimmed by 4 bases and J by 0 bases, leaving 7 bases between them.

This sequence joins TRBV27 and TRBJ2-7; the D gene is possibly TRBD2 (6 bases). In germline, CDR1 is MNHEY, CDR2 SMNVEV (reference sequence). The CDR3 is 14 residues long. With 4 bases removed from V and 1 base from J, the gap between germline ends came to 11 bases. The CDR3 DNA sequence: TGTGCCAGCAGTTCCCGACTAGAATCCTACGAGCAGTACTTC. It translates to CASSSRLESYEQYF.

The J gene is TRBJ2-3, the V gene TRBV7-9, with D uncertain. The CDR3 consists of 12 residues. Germline V gives CDR1 SEHNR, CDR2 FQNEAQ (reference sequence). The V end lost 5 bases, the J end lost 6 bases, and 9 bases lay between the germline ends. The CDR3 spells CASSQGLDTQYF. DNA for the CDR3: TGTGCCAGCAGCCAAGGCTTGGATACGCAGTATTTT.

The V and J genes are TRBV27 and TRBJ2-7; a possible D gene is TRBD1 (6 bases). CDR1 and CDR2 from the germline V gene are MNHEY and SMNVEV (reference sequence). This CDR3 comprises 13 residues. V gave up 3 bases and J gave up 5 bases, with 11 bases separating them. The CDR3 here is CASSFTGNNEQYF. As DNA, the CDR3 is TGTGCCAGCAGTTTTACAGGGAACAACGAGCAGTACTTC.

The gene calls are TRBV4-2 and TRBJ2-7; D is ambiguous. Germline loops: CDR1 LGHNA, CDR2 YNFKEQ. This CDR3 has 14 amino acids. With 0 bases removed from V and 2 bases from J, the gap between germline ends came to 8 bases. The CDR3 loop reads CASSQDGVAYEQYF. DNA for the CDR3: TGTGCCAGCAGCCAAGATGGGGTAGCCTACGAGCAGTACTTC.

The rearrangement joins TRBV7-9 to TRBJ2-3, with D perhaps matching TRBD2 (6 bases). CDR3 size: 17 residues. The V end lost 1 base, the J end lost 0 bases, and 14 bases lay between the germline ends. The germline V gene encodes CDR1 SEHNR and CDR2 FQNEAQ (reference sequence). CDR3 sequence reads: CASSLGAGISSTDTQYF. In DNA form, the CDR3 reads TGTGCCAGCAGCTTAGGAGCGGGCATCTCTAGCACAGATACGCAGTATTTT.